Following are 15 T cell receptor beta chains from one sample sequenced in a study of radiation and T cells in renal cell carcinoma. Sequenced by immunoSEQ multiplex PCR; TCRdb stores in-frame clones only, minus some. This table holds some 7,900 clones, less than 70% found once. As for treatment: treatment-naive control, cytoreductive nephrectomy. This material consisted of tumor tissue, taken from a patient whose treatment was nephrectomy without radiotherapy. These TCRs come from an older woman with renal cell carcinoma.

V usage is TRBV6-5 and J usage is TRBJ2-5; D might be TRBD1 (7 bases). This CDR3 region has 14 residues. With 6 bases removed from V and 4 bases from J, the gap between germline ends came to 15 bases. Per germline, CDR1 MNHEY and CDR2 SVGAGI. CDR3 DNA: TGTGCCAGCAGCTCGACAGGGAGGATAGAGACCCAGTACTTC. Its translation: CASSSTGRIETQYF.

This clone showed up just a few times. This chain uses TRBV7-9 with TRBJ1-1; TRBD1 matches at 7 bases. Trimming at V came to 3 bases and at J to 5 bases, leaving 6 bases not matched to a gene. This CDR3 has 14 residues. CDR1 is SEHNR and CDR2 is FQNEAQ in the germline V gene (reference sequence). Here the CDR3 reads CASSFSTGTTEAFF. CDR3 nucleotide sequence: TGTGCCAGCAGCTTTTCGACAGGGACGACTGAAGCTTTCTTT.

This clone showed up just once. The V gene is TRBV11-3, the J gene TRBJ2-5; TRBD1 aligns across 10 bases. The germline V gene encodes CDR1 SGHNT and CDR2 YENEEA. The V segment lost 5 bases and the J segment 0 bases; nucleotides outside the gene matches: 9. This CDR3 is built from 17 residues. CDR3: CASSKGGGQGNQETQYF. The DNA for the CDR3 is TGTGCCAGCAGCAAAGGAGGGGGACAGGGGAACCAAGAGACCCAGTACTTC. The full variable domain, with the rest looked up from reference TRBV11-3 and TRBJ2-5, is EAGVVQSPRYKIIEKKQPVAFWCNPISGHNTLYWYLQNLGQGPELLIRYENEEAVDDSQLPKDRFSAERLKGVDSTLKIQPAELGDSAVYLCASSKGGGQGNQETQYFGPGTRLLVL.

This clone was found a few times. The genes are TRBV5-1 and TRBJ1-1, with 9 bases fitting TRBD1. In germline, CDR1 is SGHRS, CDR2 YFSETQ. V lost 3 bases and J lost 7; bases outside the gene matches: 7. CDR3 length equals 14 residues. CDR3 bases: TGCGCCAGCAGCTATACCGGGACAGGGTATGAAGCTTTCTTT. Translation gives CASSYTGTGYEAFF.

This clone was observed a few times. This chain connects TRBV5-1 to TRBJ2-3; 9 bases line up with TRBD2. CDR1 is SGHRS and CDR2 is YFSETQ in the germline V gene. The CDR3 extends over 15 amino acids. The junction had 7 bases not matched to a gene; V was cut back by 4 bases and J by 4 bases. CDR3: CASSRSGGDSDTQYF. CDR3 bases: TGCGCCAGCAGCCGTAGCGGGGGCGACTCAGATACGCAGTATTTT.

This clone is medium-sized (0.01 to 0.1%). The chain uses TRBV6-4 and TRBJ2-2; D not certain. The CDR3 is 14 residues long. The V end was cut by 2 bases, the J end by 4 bases, with 8 bases between. Per the germline V gene, CDR1 is MRHNA and CDR2 is SNTAGT. The CDR3 nucleotides are TGTGCCAGCAGTGACCAAGGAAGCACCGGGGAGCTGTTTTTT. This translates into CASSDQGSTGELFF.

This clone was detected a few times. CDR3 sequence: CSVWTGDRVEQYF. The DNA for the CDR3 is TGCAGCGTGTGGACAGGGGACCGTGTCGAGCAGTACTTC. The J gene is TRBJ2-7, the V gene TRBV29-1, with 9 bases that match TRBD1. Looked up from germline, CDR1 is SQVTM and CDR2 is ANQGSEA. With V trimmed by 6 bases and J by 6 bases, 9 bases remained unmatched. The CDR3 is made up of 13 amino acids.

Written as DNA, the CDR3 is TGCAGCGTTGAAGAGTTGAGAGAGACCCAGTACTTC. Translation: CSVEELRETQYF. The rearrangement joins TRBV29-1 to TRBJ2-5, with D unclear. Germline loops: CDR1 SQVTM, CDR2 ANQGSEA. CDR3 length: 12 amino acids. Trimming took off 0 bases at V and 4 bases at J, with 6 bases between the two ends.

The chain recombines TRBV7-2 with TRBJ2-5; a weak D match, TRBD1 (5 bases). Trimming shortened V by 8 bases and J by 4 bases, and 23 bases separated the two germline ends. The germline gives CDR1 SGHTA, CDR2 FQGNSA. The CDR3 covers 16 residues. Here the CDR3 DNA reads TGTGCCAGCGCCCTCGGACACGCCAAGTCGGGAGAGACCCAGTACTTC. It codes for CASALGHAKSGETQYF.

The chain carries TRBV19 and TRBJ2-3; tentatively, D is TRBD1 or TRBD2 (5 bases each). CDR3 length equals 15 residues. Deletions cut 5 bases from V and 2 bases from J, with 14 bases between. CDR1 and CDR2 (germline): LNHDA, SQIVND (reference sequence). The CDR3 reads CASSDPGSYTDTQYF. For the CDR3, the DNA is TGTGCCAGTAGTGACCCAGGGAGCTACACAGATACGCAGTATTTT. Filled out from reference TRBV19 and TRBJ2-3, the complete variable domain reads DGGITQSPKYLFRKEGQNVTLSCEQNLNHDAMYWYRQDPGQGLRLIYYSQIVNDFQKGDIAEGYSVSREKKESFPLTVTSAQKNPTAFYLCASSDPGSYTDTQYFGPGTRLTVL.

A note on this clone: The sample holds other DNA sequences that translate to the same CDR3. This sequence joins TRBV15 and TRBJ1-2; D perhaps matches TRBD1 (5 bases). The V gene lost 0 bases and the J gene lost 4 bases, with 12 bases spanning the gap. The CDR3 loop spans 15 amino acids. The germline CDR1 and CDR2 sequences are LNHNV and YYDKDF (reference sequence). CDR3 sequence reads: CATSRDTQGSYGYTF. In DNA form, the CDR3 reads TGTGCCACCAGCAGAGACACGCAGGGCAGCTATGGCTACACCTTC.

This chain uses TRBV4-2 with TRBJ1-6; 8 bases are shared with TRBD1. Germline V gene lookup returns CDR1 LGHNA and CDR2 YNFKEQ. This CDR3 has 14 amino acids. V lost 2 bases to trimming and J lost 8 bases; unmatched junction nucleotides: 2. The CDR3, as DNA: TGTGCCAGCAGCCAACTGACAGGGGATTCACCCCTCCACTTT. Its translation is CASSQLTGDSPLHF.

The chain couples TRBV25-1 to TRBJ1-6; maybe TRBD1 (5 bases). The CDR3 spans 15 residues. V lost 0 bases to trimming and J lost 4 bases, with 7 bases between them. Germline values: CDR1 MGHDK, CDR2 SYGVNS. CDR3 amino acids: CASSEYTGYNSPLHF. The CDR3 nucleotides read TGTGCCAGCAGTGAATATACAGGATATAATTCACCCCTCCACTTT.

The count of this clone is one. The chain recombines TRBV7-3 with TRBJ2-3; TRBD2 agrees at 9 bases. There are 17 residues in the CDR3. Germline CDR1 SGHTA, CDR2 FQGTGA. J was trimmed by 3 bases and V by 5 bases; bases with no gene match: 12. The CDR3 DNA is TGTGCCAGCAGCCGCACCCTTCCTAGCGGGGATACAGATACGCAGTATTTT. This gives the protein CASSRTLPSGDTDTQYF.

V usage is TRBV2 and J usage is TRBJ1-6; 9 bases are shared with TRBD1. Germline V gene data show CDR1 as SNHLY and CDR2 as FYNNEI. The CDR3 is 14 residues long. The V gene end was trimmed by 3 bases and the J gene end by 10 bases; junction bases not matched to a gene: 4. This chain's CDR3 is CASSDGTGRSPLHF. CDR3 coding DNA: TGTGCCAGCAGTGACGGGACAGGGCGGTCACCCCTCCACTTT.